One and the same sample provided the 16 T cell receptor beta chains below, sequenced in a study of technical replicates of blood from a few donors. TCRdb's table, derived via immunoSEQ multiplex PCR, lists solely in-frame clones and lacks some. The table records under 85,000 clones, just under 95% of them present only once. Specimen: T cells isolated from PBMCs. All receptors come from a human donor in good health.

The J gene is TRBJ2-7, the V gene TRBV14; 12 nucleotides match TRBD1. With 4 bases clipped from V and 4 bases from J, the junction kept 2 bases outside the gene matches. The CDR3 has 14 residues. Germline values: CDR1 SGHDN, CDR2 FVKESK. Written as DNA, the CDR3 is TGTGCCAGCAGCCGGGGACAGGGGGCTTACGAGCAGTACTTC. Translation gives CASSRGQGAYEQYF. The full variable domain, in which reference TRBV14 and TRBJ2-7 provide the parts outside the CDR3, is EAGVTQFPSHSVIEKGQTVTLRCDPISGHDNLYWYRRVMGKEIKFLLHFVKESKQDESGMPNNRFLAERTGGTYSTLKVQPAELEDSGVYFCASSRGQGAYEQYFGPGTRLTVT.

V gene TRBV28 combines with J gene TRBJ2-7; 7 bases line up with TRBD1. The V and J ends lost 5 bases and 4 bases, in that order; junction bases with no gene match: 8. Germline values: CDR1 MDHEN, CDR2 SYDVKM. The CDR3 extends over 14 amino acids. The chain's CDR3 is CASSPPDRVYEQYF. CDR3 nucleotide sequence: TGTGCCAGCAGTCCCCCAGACAGGGTTTACGAGCAGTACTTC.

CDR3 residues: CASSRGGTSYEQYF. The CDR3 nucleotides are TGTGCCAGCAGCCGAGGGGGGACTAGTTACGAGCAGTACTTC. The V call is TRBV5-8, the J call TRBJ2-7, with TRBD2 matching over 8 bases. J was trimmed by 4 bases and V by 4 bases; bases with no gene match: 7. The CDR3 runs 14 residues. Germline V gives CDR1 SGHTS, CDR2 YDEGEE.

The chain uses TRBV18 and TRBJ2-2, with 9 bases matching TRBD1. CDR1 and CDR2 (germline): KGHSH, LQKENI. This CDR3 is built from 16 residues. The V gene end was trimmed by 1 base and the J gene end by 3 bases; junction bases not matched to a gene: 3. CDR3 region: CASSPLTGGHTGELFF. CDR3 DNA sequence: TGTGCCAGCTCACCACTGACAGGGGGTCACACCGGGGAGCTGTTTTTT.

V and J are TRBV25-1 and TRBJ2-7; no clear D gene. V was pared by 6 bases and J by 3 bases, with 18 bases between. In germline, CDR1 is MGHDK, CDR2 SYGVNS. The CDR3 has 15 residues. The CDR3 DNA reads as TGTGCCAGCAGAAAGAGCAGGCAGAACAACTACGAGCAGTACTTC. Its translation is CASRKSRQNNYEQYF.

The V and J genes are TRBV20-1 and TRBJ1-2; maybe TRBD1 (5 bases). The CDR3 is 11 amino acids. Trimming removed 5 bases from V and 8 bases from J, with 12 bases in between. The germline CDR1 and CDR2 sequences are DFQATT and SNEGSKA (reference sequence). This CDR3 reads CSARQGSGYTF. The CDR3 coding sequence is TGCAGTGCTCGGCAGGGAAGCGGCTACACCTTC.

V is TRBV7-3 and J is TRBJ2-2; weak D call: TRBD1 (6 bases). This CDR3 contains 16 residues. Trimming took 5 bases from V and 6 from J, leaving 19 bases between them. CDR1 and CDR2 from the germline V gene are SGHTA and FQGTGA. Here the CDR3 reads CASSLNRDIIAGELFF. Here the CDR3 DNA reads TGTGCCAGCAGCCTCAACCGGGACATAATCGCCGGGGAGCTGTTTTTT.

V usage is TRBV6-5 and J usage is TRBJ1-2; the D is unclear. Germline V gene data show CDR1 as MNHEY and CDR2 as SVGAGI. V was pared by 8 bases and J by 2 bases, with 12 bases between. CDR3 size: 13 residues. The CDR3: CASLDNLNYGYTF. The CDR3 DNA sequence: TGTGCCAGCCTTGACAATCTAAACTATGGCTACACCTTC.

The V and J genes are TRBV6-1 and TRBJ1-2, with D possibly TRBD1 on 5 matching bases. The germline V gene encodes CDR1 MNHNS and CDR2 SASEGT. V lost 0 bases, J lost 4 bases, and 12 bases lay in between. This CDR3 is 15 amino acids long. CDR3 nucleotides: TGTGCCAGCAGTGAAGCCCCGGGGGTCCCCTATGGCTACACCTTC. As protein: CASSEAPGVPYGYTF.

The rearrangement links TRBV7-6 to TRBJ2-7; D gene uncertain. The CDR3 sequence is 16 residues long. Trimming shortened V by 0 bases and J by 3 bases, and 15 bases separated the two germline ends. Germline CDR1 and CDR2: SGHVS and FNYEAQ. The CDR3 loop is CASSLAFLSSGYEQYF. CDR3 in DNA: TGTGCCAGCAGCTTAGCGTTTTTAAGTTCGGGCTACGAGCAGTACTTC.

This chain joins TRBV6-5 and TRBJ2-7; 8 bases are shared with TRBD1. The CDR3 runs to 14 residues. V was pared by 6 bases and J by 2 bases, with 6 bases of the junction left unmatched. Germline CDR1 and CDR2: MNHEY and SVGAGI. CDR3 protein: CASSAGTGPYEQYF. CDR3 DNA sequence: TGTGCCAGCAGCGCTGGGACAGGCCCCTACGAGCAGTACTTC.

The rearrangement links TRBV28 to TRBJ2-7; 8 bases agree with TRBD1. The CDR3 extends over 15 amino acids. The junction had 9 bases not matched to a gene; V was cut back by 5 bases and J by 3 bases. Germline CDR1 reads MDHEN; CDR2 reads SYDVKM. The CDR3 DNA sequence: TGTGCCAGCAGTCTGACAGTTGGGACAGGCTACGAGCAGTACTTC. Translating gives CASSLTVGTGYEQYF. Drawing the rest from reference TRBV28 and TRBJ2-7, the complete variable domain is DVKVTQSSRYLVKRTGEKVFLECVQDMDHENMFWYRQDPGLGLRLIYFSYDVKMKEKGDIPEGYSVSREKKERFSLILESASTNQTSMYLCASSLTVGTGYEQYFGPGTRLTVT.

Notes on this clone: The junction departs from germline at one end; a sequencing error may be responsible. V gene TRBV5-5 combines with J gene TRBJ2-7; D is perhaps TRBD1 (6 bases). The CDR3 is 14 residues long. Germline CDR1 and CDR2: SGHKS and YYEKEE (reference sequence). The CDR3 sequence is CASTYEVGTLEAGF. DNA of the CDR3: TGTGCCAGCACCTACGAGGTGGGGACACTTGAAGCTGGCTTC. The full variable domain, rest sourced from reference TRBV5-5 and TRBJ2-7, is DAGVTQSPTHLIKTRGQQVTLRCSPISGHKSVSWYQQVLGQGPQFIFQYYEKEERGRGNFPDRFSARQFPNYSSELNVNALLLGDSALYLCASTYEVGTLEAGFGPGTRLTVT.

This rearrangement joins TRBV7-9 to TRBJ2-7, with a tentative D call TRBD1 (6 bases). The CDR3 sequence is 16 residues long. CDR1 is SEHNR, CDR2 FQNEAQ, per germline (reference sequence). Deletions cut 5 bases from V and 0 bases from J, with 17 bases between. Here the CDR3 DNA reads TGTGCCAGCAGCCGGGGCAGGGGCCCGAGCTCCTACGAGCAGTACTTC. Protein product: CASSRGRGPSSYEQYF.

The CDR3 protein is CASSVVEGRTGELFF. The CDR3 region has the DNA TGTGCCAGCAGCGTAGTGGAGGGGAGGACCGGGGAGCTGTTTTTT. V and J are TRBV9 and TRBJ2-2, with D possibly being TRBD2 (6 bases). The germline V and J ends were trimmed by 0 bases and 5 bases, with 11 bases remaining between them. Germline CDR1 reads SGDLS; CDR2 reads YYNGEE. This CDR3 has 15 amino acids.

The CDR3 protein is CASRGTSGYEQYF. CDR3 bases: TGTGCCAGCCGCGGGACTAGCGGTTACGAGCAGTACTTC. The genes are TRBV2 and TRBJ2-7; TRBD2 aligns across 11 bases. V dropped 8 bases and J dropped 4; count of bases not matched to a gene: 4. This CDR3 has 13 amino acids. Germline V gene data show CDR1 as SNHLY and CDR2 as FYNNEI. Looking up the rest from reference TRBV2 and TRBJ2-7 gives the full variable domain: EPEVTQTPSHQVTQMGQEVILRCVPISNHLYFYWYRQILGQKVEFLVSFYNNEISEKSEIFDDQFSVERPDGSNFTLKIRSTKLEDSAMYFCASRGTSGYEQYFGPGTRLTVT.